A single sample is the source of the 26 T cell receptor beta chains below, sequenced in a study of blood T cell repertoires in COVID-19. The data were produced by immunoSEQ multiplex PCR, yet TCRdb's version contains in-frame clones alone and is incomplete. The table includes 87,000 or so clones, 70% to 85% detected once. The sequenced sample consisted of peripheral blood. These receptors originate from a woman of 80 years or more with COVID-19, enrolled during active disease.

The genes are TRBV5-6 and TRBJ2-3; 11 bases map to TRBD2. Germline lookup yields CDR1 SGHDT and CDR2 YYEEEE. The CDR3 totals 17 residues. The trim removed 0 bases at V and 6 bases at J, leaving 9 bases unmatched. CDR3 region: CASSLGLAGGWGDTQYF. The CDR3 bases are TGTGCCAGCAGCTTGGGCCTAGCGGGAGGCTGGGGGGATACGCAGTATTTT. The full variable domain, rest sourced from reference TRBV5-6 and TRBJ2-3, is DAGVTQSPTHLIKTRGQQVTLRCSPKSGHDTVSWYQQALGQGPQFIFQYYEEEERQRGNFPDRFSGHQFPNYSSELNVNALLLGDSALYLCASSLGLAGGWGDTQYFGPGTRLTVL.

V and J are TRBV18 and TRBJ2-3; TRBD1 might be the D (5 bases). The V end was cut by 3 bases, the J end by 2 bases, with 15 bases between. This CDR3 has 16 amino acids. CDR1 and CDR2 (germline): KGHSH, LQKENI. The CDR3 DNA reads TGTGCCAGCTCACCGTGGCCTGGGGCAGACACAGATACGCAGTATTTT. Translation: CASSPWPGADTDTQYF.

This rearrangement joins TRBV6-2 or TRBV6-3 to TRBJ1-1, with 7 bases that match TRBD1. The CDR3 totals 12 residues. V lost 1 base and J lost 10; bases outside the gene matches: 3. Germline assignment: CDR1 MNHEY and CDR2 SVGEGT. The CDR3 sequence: CASSYWPGGAFF. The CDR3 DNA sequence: TGTGCCAGCAGTTACTGGCCAGGGGGAGCTTTCTTT.

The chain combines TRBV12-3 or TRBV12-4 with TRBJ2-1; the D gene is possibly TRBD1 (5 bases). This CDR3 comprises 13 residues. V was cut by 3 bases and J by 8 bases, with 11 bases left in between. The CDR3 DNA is TGTGCCAGCAGTTTTCAGGGTTTCGATGAGCAGTTCTTC. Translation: CASSFQGFDEQFF.

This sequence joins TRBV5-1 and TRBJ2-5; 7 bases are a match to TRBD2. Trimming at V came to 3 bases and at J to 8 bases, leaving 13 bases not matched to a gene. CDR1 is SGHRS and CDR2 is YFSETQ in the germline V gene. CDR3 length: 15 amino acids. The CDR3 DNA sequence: TGCGCCAGCAGCTGGACGGGGGGAGGGGACGACACCCAGTACTTC. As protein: CASSWTGGGDDTQYF.

In nucleotides, the CDR3 is TGTGCCAGCTCAACAGGGGAGCATCAGCCCCAGCATTTT. This codes for CASSTGEHQPQHF. The chain links TRBV18 to TRBJ1-5; 7 bases match TRBD1. The trim removed 5 bases at V and 5 bases at J, leaving 3 bases unmatched. The CDR3 consists of 13 residues. Germline-derived CDR1 and CDR2 are KGHSH and LQKENI.

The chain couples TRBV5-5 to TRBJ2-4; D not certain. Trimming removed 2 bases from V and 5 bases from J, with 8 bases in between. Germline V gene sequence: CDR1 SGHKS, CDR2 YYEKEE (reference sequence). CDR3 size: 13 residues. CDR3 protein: CASSLSPENIQYF. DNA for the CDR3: TGTGCCAGCAGCTTATCCCCCGAAAACATTCAGTACTTC.

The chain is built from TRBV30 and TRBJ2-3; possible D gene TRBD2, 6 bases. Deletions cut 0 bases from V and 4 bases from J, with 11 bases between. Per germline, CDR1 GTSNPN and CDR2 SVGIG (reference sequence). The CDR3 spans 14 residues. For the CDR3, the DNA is TGTGCCTGGAGTGTAGGCGGGGCCGCAGATACGCAGTATTTT. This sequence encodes CAWSVGGAADTQYF.

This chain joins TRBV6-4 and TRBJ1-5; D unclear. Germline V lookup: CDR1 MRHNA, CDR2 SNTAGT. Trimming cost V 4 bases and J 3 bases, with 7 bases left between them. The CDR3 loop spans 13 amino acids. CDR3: CASSAQINQPQHF. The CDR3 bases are TGTGCCAGCAGTGCGCAGATCAATCAGCCCCAGCATTTT.

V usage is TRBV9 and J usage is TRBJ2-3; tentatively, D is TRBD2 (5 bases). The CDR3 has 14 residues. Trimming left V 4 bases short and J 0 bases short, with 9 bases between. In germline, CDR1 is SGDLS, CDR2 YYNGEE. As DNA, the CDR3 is TGTGCCAGCAGCCCGCGGACTAGCACAGATACGCAGTATTTT. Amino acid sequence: CASSPRTSTDTQYF.

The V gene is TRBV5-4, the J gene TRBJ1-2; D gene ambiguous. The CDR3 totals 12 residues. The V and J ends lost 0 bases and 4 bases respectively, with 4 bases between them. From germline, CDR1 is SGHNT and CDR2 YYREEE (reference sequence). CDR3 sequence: CASSLEAYGYTF. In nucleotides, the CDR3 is TGTGCCAGCAGCTTGGAAGCCTATGGCTACACCTTC.

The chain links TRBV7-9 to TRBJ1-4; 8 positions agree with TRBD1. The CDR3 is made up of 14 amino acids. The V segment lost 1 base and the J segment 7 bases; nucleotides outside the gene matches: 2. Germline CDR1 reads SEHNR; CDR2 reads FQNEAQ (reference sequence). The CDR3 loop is CASSLGQGSEKLFF. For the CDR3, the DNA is TGTGCCAGCAGCTTAGGACAGGGGAGTGAAAAACTGTTTTTT.

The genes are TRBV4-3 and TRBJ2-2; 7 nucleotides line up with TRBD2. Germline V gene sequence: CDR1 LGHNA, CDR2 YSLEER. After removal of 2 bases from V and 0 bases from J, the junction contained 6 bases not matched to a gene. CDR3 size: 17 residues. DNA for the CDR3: TGCGCCAGCAGCCAAACCGGGCGGGGGTCGAACACCGGGGAGCTGTTTTTT. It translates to CASSQTGRGSNTGELFF.

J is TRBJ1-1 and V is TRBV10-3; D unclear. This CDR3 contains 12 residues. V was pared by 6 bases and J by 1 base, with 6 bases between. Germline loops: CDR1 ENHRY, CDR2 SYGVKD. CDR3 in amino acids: CAIRGPNTEAFF. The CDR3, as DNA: TGTGCCATCAGGGGCCCGAACACTGAAGCTTTCTTT.

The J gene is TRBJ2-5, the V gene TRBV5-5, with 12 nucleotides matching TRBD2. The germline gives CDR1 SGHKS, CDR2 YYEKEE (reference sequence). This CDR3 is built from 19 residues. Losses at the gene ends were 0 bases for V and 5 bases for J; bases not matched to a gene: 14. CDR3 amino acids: CASSLAVSSGRAGSETQYF. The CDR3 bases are TGTGCCAGCAGCTTGGCAGTGTCTAGCGGGAGGGCCGGCAGCGAGACCCAGTACTTC.

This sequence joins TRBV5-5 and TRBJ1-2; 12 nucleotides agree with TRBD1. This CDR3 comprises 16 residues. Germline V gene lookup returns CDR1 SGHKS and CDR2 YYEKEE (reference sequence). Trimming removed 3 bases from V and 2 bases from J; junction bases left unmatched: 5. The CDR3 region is CASSSGTGGQNYGYTF. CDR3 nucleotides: TGTGCCAGCAGCTCCGGGACAGGGGGCCAGAACTATGGCTACACCTTC.

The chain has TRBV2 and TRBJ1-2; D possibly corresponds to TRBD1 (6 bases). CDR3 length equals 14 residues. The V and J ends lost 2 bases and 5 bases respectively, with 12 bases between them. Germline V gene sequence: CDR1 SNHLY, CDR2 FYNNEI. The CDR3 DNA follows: TGTGCCAGCAGTGAACAGCAGGGGTATTATGGCTACACCTTC. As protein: CASSEQQGYYGYTF.

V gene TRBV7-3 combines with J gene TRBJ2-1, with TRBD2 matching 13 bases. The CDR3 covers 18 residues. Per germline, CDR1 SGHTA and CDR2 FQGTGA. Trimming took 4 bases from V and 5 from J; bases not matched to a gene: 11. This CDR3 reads CASSYGTSGVRGHNEQFF. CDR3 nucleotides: TGTGCCAGCAGCTACGGGACTAGCGGGGTCAGGGGTCACAATGAGCAGTTCTTC.

The CDR3 sequence is CASSFLAGVGEQYF. In DNA form, the CDR3 reads TGTGCCAGCAGTTTTCTAGCGGGAGTTGGCGAGCAGTACTTC. The genes are TRBV28 and TRBJ2-7; TRBD2 matches 10 bases. CDR1 and CDR2 (germline): MDHEN, SYDVKM. The CDR3 runs 14 residues. J was trimmed by 6 bases and V by 3 bases; bases with no gene match: 5.

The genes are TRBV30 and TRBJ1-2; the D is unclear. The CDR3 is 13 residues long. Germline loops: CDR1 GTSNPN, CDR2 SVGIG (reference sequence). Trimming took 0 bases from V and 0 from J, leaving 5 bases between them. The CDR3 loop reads CAWSVLANYGYTF. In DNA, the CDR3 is TGTGCCTGGAGTGTCTTAGCTAACTATGGCTACACCTTC.

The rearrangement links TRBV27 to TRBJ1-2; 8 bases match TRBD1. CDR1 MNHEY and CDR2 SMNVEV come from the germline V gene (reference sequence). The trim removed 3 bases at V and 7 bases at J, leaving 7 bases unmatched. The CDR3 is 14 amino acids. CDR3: CASSFLQGAAGYTF. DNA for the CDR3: TGTGCCAGCAGTTTCTTGCAGGGGGCGGCTGGCTACACCTTC.

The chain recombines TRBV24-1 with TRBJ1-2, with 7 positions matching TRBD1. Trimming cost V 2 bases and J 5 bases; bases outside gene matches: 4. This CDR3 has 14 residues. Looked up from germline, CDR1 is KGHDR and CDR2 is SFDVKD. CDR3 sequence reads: CATSDSGTAYGYTF. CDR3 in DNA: TGTGCCACCAGTGATTCTGGGACAGCATATGGCTACACCTTC.

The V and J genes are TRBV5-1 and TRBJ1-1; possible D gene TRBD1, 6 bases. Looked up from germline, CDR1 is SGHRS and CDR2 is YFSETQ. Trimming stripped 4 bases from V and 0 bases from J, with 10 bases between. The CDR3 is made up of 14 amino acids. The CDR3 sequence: CASSPDSMNTEAFF. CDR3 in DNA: TGCGCCAGCAGCCCGGACAGCATGAACACTGAAGCTTTCTTT.

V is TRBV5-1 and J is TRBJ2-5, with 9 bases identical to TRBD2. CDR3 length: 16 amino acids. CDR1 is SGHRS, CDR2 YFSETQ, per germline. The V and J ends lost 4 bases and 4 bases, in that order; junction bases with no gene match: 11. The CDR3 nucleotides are TGCGCCAGCAGCGCCGGCGTAGCGGGAGTAGGAGAGACCCAGTACTTC. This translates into CASSAGVAGVGETQYF.

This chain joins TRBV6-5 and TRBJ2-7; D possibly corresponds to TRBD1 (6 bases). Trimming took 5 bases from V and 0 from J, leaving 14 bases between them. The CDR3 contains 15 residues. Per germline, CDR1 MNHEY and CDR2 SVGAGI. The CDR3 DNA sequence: TGTGCCAGCAGTAAGGCGAGGGGGAACTCCTACGAGCAGTACTTC. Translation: CASSKARGNSYEQYF.

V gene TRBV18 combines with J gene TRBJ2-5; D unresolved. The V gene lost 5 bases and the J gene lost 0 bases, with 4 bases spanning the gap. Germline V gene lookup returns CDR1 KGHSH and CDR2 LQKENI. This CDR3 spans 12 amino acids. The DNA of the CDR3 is TGTGCCAGCTCATCGTACCAAGAGACCCAGTACTTC. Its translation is CASSSYQETQYF.